A single sample gave rise to the 27 T cell receptor beta chains below, sequenced in a study of CXCR3-negative and CXCR3-positive naive CD8 T cells. The TRB cDNA libraries were prepared by 5' RACE with UMI labels. TCRdb processed the 5' RACE reads again and assigns one entry to each CDR3 protein, with no DNA. The clone table shows around 90,000 distinct CDR3 sequences, with the ten largest holding about 1%. The specimen sequenced was naive CXCR3- CD8+ T cells from blood. This sample's subset: CD45RO-CCR7+CD27+CD95- naive CD8+ T cells lacking CXCR3 (TNR3-). The receptors were sampled from a human donor in good health. Some clones in this sample may be carry-over from other donors' samples.

This sequence joins TRBV7-2 and TRBJ2-5. Germline V gives CDR1 SGHTA, CDR2 FQGNSA. The CDR3 runs 13 residues. The CDR3 sequence is CASSLGRIETQYF.

The rearrangement uses TRBV7-9 and TRBJ1-2. CDR3 size: 12 residues. Germline V gene lookup returns CDR1 SEHNR and CDR2 FQNEAQ (reference sequence). The CDR3 region is CASSFIEDGYTF.

This chain connects TRBV28 to TRBJ2-7; the D call of TRBD1 rests on TCRdb alone, since no DNA is present to check it. The germline CDR1 and CDR2 sequences are MDHEN and SYDVKM. CDR3 size: 15 residues. CDR3 residues: CASSFQGQGDYEQYF.

The rearrangement links TRBV29-1 to TRBJ2-3; with no DNA, the TCRdb D assignment of TRBD1 cannot be verified. Germline loops: CDR1 SQVTM, CDR2 ANQGSEA. The CDR3 contains 14 residues. The CDR3 sequence: CSVHRGVRTDTQYF.

V is TRBV6-4 and J is TRBJ2-3. The CDR3 is made up of 16 amino acids. Germline CDR1 is MRHNA and CDR2 is SNTAGT. CDR3 amino acids: CASSDRGPSSTDTQYF.

The genes are TRBV28 and TRBJ1-5; TCRdb outputs TRBD1, but without DNA this stays unchecked. CDR3 size: 17 residues. CDR1 MDHEN and CDR2 SYDVKM come from the germline V gene. The chain's CDR3 is CASSYRGTIRGNQPQHF.

CDR3 protein: CASSLGLRVNEQFF. V usage is TRBV7-8 and J usage is TRBJ2-1; the D gene TCRdb calls, TRBD2, cannot be checked with no DNA. The germline V gene encodes CDR1 SGHVS and CDR2 FQNEAQ. The CDR3 extends over 14 amino acids.

The rearrangement joins TRBV29-1 to TRBJ2-3; TCRdb's D call, TRBD2, is unchecked because there is no DNA. This CDR3 contains 12 residues. Germline V gene data show CDR1 as SQVTM and CDR2 as ANQGSEA. The CDR3 loop is CSGGRPEDTQYF.

The chain couples TRBV7-2 to TRBJ1-1; checking the TCRdb D call of TRBD1 is not possible without DNA. Germline CDR1 SGHTA, CDR2 FQGNSA. There are 14 residues in the CDR3. CDR3 loop: CASSLEEGAREAFF.

This CDR3 reads CASSQVKGPAKNIQYF. The rearrangement uses TRBV14 and TRBJ2-4; absent DNA, TCRdb's TRBD2 call cannot be checked. The V gene's germline CDR1 is SGHDN and CDR2 FVKESK. The CDR3 length is 16 residues.

The chain has TRBV28 and TRBJ2-1; no DNA is available, so the TRBD1 call from TCRdb remains unchecked. In germline, CDR1 is MDHEN, CDR2 SYDVKM. This CDR3 has 14 amino acids. The CDR3 sequence is CASSSGTNFNEQFF.

The rearrangement joins TRBV4-3 to TRBJ1-2; TCRdb's D call, TRBD1, is unchecked because there is no DNA. Germline V CDR1 and CDR2: LGHNA, YSLEER. There are 17 residues in the CDR3. CDR3 protein: CASSQDYRDSIDYGYTF.

The chain uses TRBV4-2 and TRBJ2-2. Germline V CDR1 and CDR2: LGHNA, YNFKEQ. The CDR3 runs 15 residues. CDR3 loop: CASSYGRTNTGELFF.

V usage is TRBV30 and J usage is TRBJ2-2. This CDR3 has 15 residues. The V gene's germline CDR1 is GTSNPN and CDR2 SVGIG (reference sequence). CDR3 sequence reads: CAWSYDIPNTGELFF.

The rearrangement joins TRBV25-1 to TRBJ1-5; absent DNA, TCRdb's TRBD1 call cannot be checked. CDR1 is MGHDK, CDR2 SYGVNS, per germline. The CDR3 covers 15 residues. CDR3 residues: CASSESLTGTQPQHF.

The chain is built from TRBV15 and TRBJ1-2; there is no DNA to check the TCRdb D call of TRBD1. The CDR3 runs to 14 residues. The germline V gene has CDR1 LNHNV and CDR2 YYDKDF (reference sequence). The CDR3 loop is CATSRTGREDGYTF.

This chain links TRBV27 with TRBJ1-2; without DNA, the TCRdb call of TRBD1 cannot be checked. Germline lookup yields CDR1 MNHEY and CDR2 SMNVEV (reference sequence). The CDR3 loop spans 15 amino acids. CDR3 loop: CASSFGGQGSYGYTF.

The gene calls are TRBV7-8 and TRBJ2-1. The CDR3 is made up of 12 amino acids. CDR1 and CDR2 from the germline V gene are SGHVS and FQNEAQ. The CDR3 loop is CASSWSYNEQFF.

The chain is built from TRBV14 and TRBJ1-1; TCRdb names TRBD1, which stays unverified in the absence of DNA. Per the germline V gene, CDR1 is SGHDN and CDR2 is FVKESK. There are 14 residues in the CDR3. The CDR3 loop is CASSQGYGRREAFF.

V is TRBV12-3 or TRBV12-4 and J is TRBJ2-2. The CDR3 extends over 14 amino acids. The CDR3 is CASSLGLGTGELFF.

V and J are TRBV5-1 and TRBJ2-5; the TCRdb D gene call, TRBD1, has no DNA to confirm it. CDR3 length equals 14 residues. The germline CDR1 and CDR2 sequences are SGHRS and YFSETQ. The CDR3 protein is CASSPSQGSETQYF.

This rearrangement joins TRBV11-3 to TRBJ2-7. This CDR3 is 14 amino acids long. Germline assignment: CDR1 SGHNT and CDR2 YENEEA. CDR3: CASSFQVSSYEQYF.

The chain couples TRBV7-9 to TRBJ2-7; the TRBD1 assignment by TCRdb is unverifiable without DNA. The CDR3 is 14 amino acids. Per the germline V gene, CDR1 is SEHNR and CDR2 is FQNEAQ (reference sequence). The CDR3 loop reads CASSPPRGLDEQYF.

This sequence joins TRBV30 and TRBJ2-2; TCRdb returns TRBD1, unconfirmable since there is no DNA. This CDR3 region has 16 residues. Germline V gene data show CDR1 as GTSNPN and CDR2 as SVGIG (reference sequence). The CDR3 reads CAWSNPDSFGTGELFF. The variable domain in full, completed from reference TRBV30 and TRBJ2-2, reads SQTIHQWPATLVQPVGSPLSLECTVEGTSNPNLYWYRQAAGRGLQLLFYSVGIGQISSEVPQNLSASRPQDRQFILSSKKLLLSDSGFYLCAWSNPDSFGTGELFFGEGSRLTVL.

This sequence joins TRBV7-6 and TRBJ1-1; TCRdb gives TRBD1 as the D gene, but with no DNA this cannot be confirmed. The CDR3 length is 15 residues. Per germline, CDR1 SGHVS and CDR2 FNYEAQ. CDR3 residues: CASSLEWGDGTEVFF. The complete variable domain, with remaining parts taken from reference TRBV7-6 and TRBJ1-1, reads GAGVSQSPRYKVTKRGQDVALRCDPISGHVSLYWYRQALGQGPEFLTYFNYEAQQDKSGLPNDRFSAERPEGSISTLTIQRTEQRDSAMYRCASSLEWGDGTEVFFGQGTRLTVV.

The J gene is TRBJ2-3, the V gene TRBV7-2; TCRdb proposes TRBD1, but this gene call is untestable without DNA. The length of the CDR3 is 16 residues. Germline V gene sequence: CDR1 SGHTA, CDR2 FQGNSA. CDR3 loop: CASSLRPGIGTDTQYF.

V is TRBV7-6 and J is TRBJ2-7; absent DNA, TCRdb's TRBD1 call cannot be checked. CDR3 length: 14 amino acids. Germline CDR1 reads SGHVS; CDR2 reads FNYEAQ. The chain's CDR3 is CASSSGDRAYEQYF.